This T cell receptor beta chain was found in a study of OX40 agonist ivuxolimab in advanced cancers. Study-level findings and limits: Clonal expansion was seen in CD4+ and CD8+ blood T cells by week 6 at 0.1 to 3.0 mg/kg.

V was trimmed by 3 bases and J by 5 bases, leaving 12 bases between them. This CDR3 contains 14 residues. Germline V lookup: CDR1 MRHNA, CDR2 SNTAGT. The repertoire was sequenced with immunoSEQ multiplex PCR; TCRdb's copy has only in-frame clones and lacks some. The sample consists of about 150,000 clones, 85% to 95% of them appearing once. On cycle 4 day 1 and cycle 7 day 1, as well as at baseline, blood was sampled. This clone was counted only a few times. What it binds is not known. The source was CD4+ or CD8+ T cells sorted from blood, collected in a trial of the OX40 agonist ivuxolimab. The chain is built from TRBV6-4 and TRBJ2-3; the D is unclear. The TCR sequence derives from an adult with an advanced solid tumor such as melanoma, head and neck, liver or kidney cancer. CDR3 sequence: CASSEAGWVDTQYF. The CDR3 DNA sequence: TGTGCCAGCAGTGAAGCCGGTTGGGTAGATACGCAGTATTTT.